This record concerns one TCR beta chain sequence. The antigen remains undetermined. This sample stems from a study of cytomegalovirus exposure and HLA in healthy donors. The repertoire was sequenced with immunoSEQ multiplex PCR; TCRdb's copy has only in-frame clones and lacks some. The sample lists fewer than 200,000 clones, around 96% occurring once. CDR3 size: 15 residues. The V end lost 6 bases, the J end lost 8 bases, and 22 bases lay between the germline ends. Germline CDR1 is SGHTA and CDR2 is FQGNSA. Donors came from a validation cohort of approximately 110 subjects, distinct from the first 666-subject cohort. Study findings and constraints: It was confirmed in vitro that three of the CMV-associated chains were specific for CMV antigens. The finding came from a later analysis; first-cohort TCR clusters tended to co-occur in the roughly 110 validation repertoires.

This rearrangement joins TRBV7-2 to TRBJ1-2; D unclear. Sequencing was done on a sample of PBMCs. The TCR comes from a woman younger than 35 in good health and CMV-seronegative. CDR3 in amino acids: CASRGNRARAYGYTF. CDR3 in DNA: TGTGCCAGCAGAGGAAATAGGGCGCGGGCCTACGGCTACACCTTC.